Detailed here is one T cell receptor (beta chain). The record originates from a study of T cells in Graves' hyperthyroidism and ophthalmopathy. RNA transcripts were the template for amplifying TCR beta CDR3 regions. The HTBI primer set served for first-round RT-PCR of the TCR CDR3. One entry per CDR3 protein, called by TCRdb with MiXCR from the multiplex PCR reads. The repertoire includes roughly 500,000 distinct CDR3 sequences, 46% of them detected once, and around two fifths sits in the top ten. Germline assignment: CDR1 SGHKS and CDR2 YYEKEE (reference sequence). CDR3 length: 16 residues. V was trimmed by 0 bases and J by 2 bases, leaving 11 bases between them.

The receptor's source is an adult woman with Graves' disease, either hyperthyroidism or ophthalmopathy (not recorded which). The V call is TRBV5-5, the J call TRBJ1-4, with D maybe TRBD1 (5 bases). The sample comprised peripheral blood or thyroid tissue (not recorded which). CDR3 nucleotides: TGTGCCAGCAGCTTGGGTACGGGGCGTACTAATGAAAAACTGTTTTTT. Amino acid sequence: CASSLGTGRTNEKLFF. The variable domain in full, completed from reference TRBV5-5 and TRBJ1-4, reads DAGVTQSPTHLIKTRGQQVTLRCSPISGHKSVSWYQQVLGQGPQFIFQYYEKEERGRGNFPDRFSARQFPNYSSELNVNALLLGDSALYLCASSLGTGRTNEKLFFGSGTQLSVL.